The entry below describes one T cell receptor (beta chain). The antigen is undetermined. PCR involved 60 Vbeta and 13 Jbeta primers. In the original workflow: As a later analysis found, there were 70 million to 80 million unique TCR beta chains, of which roughly 11 million were shared. TCRdb's table, derived via immunoSEQ multiplex PCR, lists solely in-frame clones and lacks some. V and J calls and clone size are those listed in that table; D and trimming were worked out from the DNA. The sample has under 200,000 clones; roughly 82% are singletons. This record comes from a study of cytomegalovirus exposure and HLA in healthy donors. Regarding the study as a whole: In a later analysis, V- and J-gene trimming of beta chains associated with a DCLRE1C missense variant, replicated independently. At a 0.05 false discovery rate, a later analysis found some 18,000 TCR beta sequences to be associated with HLA alleles. Sequencing likely produced, as an artifact, a cluster of highly shared sequence variants.

Germline lookup yields CDR1 MNHEY and CDR2 SMNVEV (reference sequence). This CDR3 region has 14 residues. The germline V and J ends were trimmed by 0 bases and 6 bases, with 11 bases remaining between them. Sequenced sample: PBMCs. The chain uses TRBV27 and TRBJ1-1, with D uncertain. This TCR was sampled from a girl between 10 and 17 years old in good health and CMV-seropositive. CDR3 sequence: CASSLSISTAEAFF. CDR3 bases: TGTGCCAGCAGTTTATCGATCTCTACGGCTGAAGCTTTCTTT.